The clone carrying this T cell receptor beta chain was picked up a small number of times. The data stem from a study of blood T cell repertoires in COVID-19. About the research overall: The United States, Italy and Spain provided the acute and convalescent COVID-19 samples.

V gave up 1 base and J gave up 2 bases, with 8 bases separating them. The CDR3 covers 14 residues. Germline CDR1 is SGHNT and CDR2 is YYREEE (reference sequence). Clones were read by immunoSEQ multiplex PCR, and TCRdb kept only the in-frame ones, dropping some. The sample has about 220,000 clones, around 80% seen once. The sample taken for sequencing was peripheral blood. The chain employs TRBV5-4 and TRBJ2-3; D remains unclear. This receptor was identified in a man aged 45-60 years with active or convalescent COVID-19. CDR3 nucleotide sequence: TGTGCCAGCAGCTTGTCTACCGCCACAGATACGCAGTATTTT. Translation gives CASSLSTATDTQYF.